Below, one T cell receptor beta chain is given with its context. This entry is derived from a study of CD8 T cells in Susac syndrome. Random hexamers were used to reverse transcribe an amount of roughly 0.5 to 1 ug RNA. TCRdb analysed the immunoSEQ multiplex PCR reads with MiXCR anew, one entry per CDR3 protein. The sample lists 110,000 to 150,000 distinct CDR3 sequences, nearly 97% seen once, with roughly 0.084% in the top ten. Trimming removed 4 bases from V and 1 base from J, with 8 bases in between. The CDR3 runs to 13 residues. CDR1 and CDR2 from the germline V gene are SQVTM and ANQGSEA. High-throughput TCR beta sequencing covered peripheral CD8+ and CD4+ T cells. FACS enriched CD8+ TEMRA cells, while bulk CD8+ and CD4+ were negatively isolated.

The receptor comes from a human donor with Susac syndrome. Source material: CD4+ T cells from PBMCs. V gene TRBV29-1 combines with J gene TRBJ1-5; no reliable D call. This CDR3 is CSVGVRSNQPQHF. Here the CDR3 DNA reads TGCAGCGTTGGCGTGAGGAGCAATCAGCCCCAGCATTTT.